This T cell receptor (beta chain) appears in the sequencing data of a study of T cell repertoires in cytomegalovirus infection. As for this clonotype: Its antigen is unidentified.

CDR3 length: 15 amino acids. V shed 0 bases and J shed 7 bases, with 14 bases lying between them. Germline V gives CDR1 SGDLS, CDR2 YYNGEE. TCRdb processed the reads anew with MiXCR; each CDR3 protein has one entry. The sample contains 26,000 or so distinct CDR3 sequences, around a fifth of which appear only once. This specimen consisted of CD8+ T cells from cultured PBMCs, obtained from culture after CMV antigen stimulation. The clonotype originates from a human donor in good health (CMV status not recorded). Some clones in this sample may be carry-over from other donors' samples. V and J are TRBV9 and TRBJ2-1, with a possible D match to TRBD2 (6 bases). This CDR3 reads CASSVGSGAQNEQFF. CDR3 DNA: TGTGCCAGCAGCGTAGGGTCGGGAGCTCAGAATGAGCAGTTCTTC.